This T cell receptor beta chain was captured by sequencing in a study of blood T cell repertoires in COVID-19. This CDR3 has 14 residues. Germline assignment: CDR1 LGHDT and CDR2 YNNKEL (reference sequence). The V and J ends lost 4 bases and 4 bases, in that order; junction bases with no gene match: 6. Data came from immunoSEQ multiplex PCR; TCRdb stores just in-frame clones and leaves some out. The sample has about 230,000 clones, roughly 84% seen once. Turning to this clone: The same CDR3 can be traced to other DNA sequences in this sample.

V and J are TRBV3-1 (or the pseudogene TRBV3-2) and TRBJ1-2; TRBD1 agrees at 7 bases. The sequenced sample consisted of peripheral blood. This receptor was obtained from a woman between 50 and 59 years old with acute or convalescent COVID-19. Here the CDR3 reads CASSLTGTAYGYTF. The CDR3 bases are TGTGCCAGCAGCCTCACAGGGACAGCCTATGGCTACACCTTC.